The TCR beta chain under discussion was sequenced for a study of OX40 agonist ivuxolimab in advanced cancers. General study points: Doses of 0.1 to 3.0 mg/kg were accompanied by clonal expansion of CD4+ and CD8+ blood T cells by week 6. Determination of antigen specificity was not performed for the expanded peripheral T cells.

Note on this clone: Its target is not known.

CDR1 and CDR2 (germline): MNHEY, SMNVEV (reference sequence). V lost 2 bases and J lost 5, with 10 bases in between. The CDR3 length is 15 residues. Sequencing was performed with immunoSEQ multiplex PCR; in TCRdb, only in-frame clones are kept and a portion is missing. The sample lists 55,000 to 75,000 clones, nearly 85% occurring once. This sample comprised CD4+ or CD8+ T cells sorted from blood, obtained in a trial of the OX40 agonist ivuxolimab. The receptor comes from an adult with an advanced solid tumor such as melanoma, head and neck, liver or kidney cancer. V and J are TRBV27 and TRBJ1-6, with a tentative D call TRBD1 (6 bases). Written as DNA, the CDR3 is TGTGCCAGCAGTTTAATGGGGACACATAATTCACCCCTCCACTTT. As protein: CASSLMGTHNSPLHF.